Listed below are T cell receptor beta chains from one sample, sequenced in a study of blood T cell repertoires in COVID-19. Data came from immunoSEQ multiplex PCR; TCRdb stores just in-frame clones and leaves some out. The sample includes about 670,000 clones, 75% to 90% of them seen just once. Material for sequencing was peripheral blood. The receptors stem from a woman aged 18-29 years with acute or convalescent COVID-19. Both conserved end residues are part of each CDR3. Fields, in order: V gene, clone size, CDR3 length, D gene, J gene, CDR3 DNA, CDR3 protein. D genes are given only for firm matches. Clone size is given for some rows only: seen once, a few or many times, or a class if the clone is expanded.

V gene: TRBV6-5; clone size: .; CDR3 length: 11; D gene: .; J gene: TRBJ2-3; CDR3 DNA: TGTGCCAGCAGCCCGGGGGAGGCGCAGTATTTT; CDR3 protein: CASSPGEAQYF
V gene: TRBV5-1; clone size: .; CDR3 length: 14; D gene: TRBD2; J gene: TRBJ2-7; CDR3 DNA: TGCGCCAGCAGCGCAGCGGGGGGCTCCTACGAGCAGTACTTC; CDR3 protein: CASSAAGGSYEQYF
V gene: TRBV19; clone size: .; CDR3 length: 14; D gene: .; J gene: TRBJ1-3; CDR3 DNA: TGTGCCAGTAGTATAGCAGGGTCTGGAAACACCATATATTTT; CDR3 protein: CASSIAGSGNTIYF
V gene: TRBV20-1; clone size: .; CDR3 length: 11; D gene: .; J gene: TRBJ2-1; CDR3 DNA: TGCAGTGCTAGCGGTGGTAATGAGCAGTTCTTC; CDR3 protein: CSASGGNEQFF
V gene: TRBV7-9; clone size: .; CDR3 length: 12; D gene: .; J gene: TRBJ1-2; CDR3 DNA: TGTGCCAGCAGCTTATCAGGGCATGGCTACACCTTC; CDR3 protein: CASSLSGHGYTF
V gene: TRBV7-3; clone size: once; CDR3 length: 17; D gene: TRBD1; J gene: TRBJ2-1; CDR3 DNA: TGTGCCAGCAGCTTATATCGGCGGGACAGGGAACGGAATGAGCAGTTCTTC; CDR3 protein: CASSLYRRDRERNEQFF
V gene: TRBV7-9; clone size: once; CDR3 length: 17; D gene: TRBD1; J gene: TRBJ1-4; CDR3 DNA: TGTGCCAGCAGCCTCCGACCAGGGGGCGTTAGTAATGAAAAACTGTTTTTT; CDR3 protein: CASSLRPGGVSNEKLFF
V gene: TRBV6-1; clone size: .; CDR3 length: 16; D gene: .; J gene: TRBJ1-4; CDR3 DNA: TGTGCCAGCAGTGAAGTTCAGGGAAGGACTAATGAAAAACTGTTTTTT; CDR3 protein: CASSEVQGRTNEKLFF
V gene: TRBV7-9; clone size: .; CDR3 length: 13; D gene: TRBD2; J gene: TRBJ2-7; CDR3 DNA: TGTGCCAGCAGCCCACGGGGGGGTGTCGAGCAGTACTTC; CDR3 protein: CASSPRGGVEQYF
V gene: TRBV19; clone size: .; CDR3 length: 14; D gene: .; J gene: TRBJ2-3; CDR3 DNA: TGTGCCAGTAGTACGGACAGAATCACAGATACGCAGTATTTT; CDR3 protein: CASSTDRITDTQYF
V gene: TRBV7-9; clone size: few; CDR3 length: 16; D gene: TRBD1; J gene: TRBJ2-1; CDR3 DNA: TGTGCCAGCAGCACATTCTCCGGGACAGGGGGCGGTGAGCAGTTCTTC; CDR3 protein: CASSTFSGTGGGEQFF
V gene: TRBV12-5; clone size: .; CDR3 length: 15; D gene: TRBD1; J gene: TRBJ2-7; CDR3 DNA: TGTGCTAGTGGTTTGGGACAGGGATTCTCCTACGAGCAGTACTTC; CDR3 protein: CASGLGQGFSYEQYF
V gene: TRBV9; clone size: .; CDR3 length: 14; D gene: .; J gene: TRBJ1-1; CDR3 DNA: TGTGCCAGCAGCGTGCAGTCCGCCAACACTGAAGCTTTCTTT; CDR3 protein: CASSVQSANTEAFF
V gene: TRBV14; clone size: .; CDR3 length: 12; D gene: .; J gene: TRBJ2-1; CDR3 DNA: TGTGCCAGCGGTGCGGGATACAATGAGCAGTTCTTC; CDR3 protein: CASGAGYNEQFF
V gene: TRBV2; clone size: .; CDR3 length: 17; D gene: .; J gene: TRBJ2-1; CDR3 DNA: TGTGCCAGCAGTGAAGCGGGAGCGACTAGCTCCTACAATGAGCAGTTCTTC; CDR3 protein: CASSEAGATSSYNEQFF
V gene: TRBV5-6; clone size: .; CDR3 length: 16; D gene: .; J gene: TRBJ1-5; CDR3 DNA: TGTGCCAGCAGCTTGGGGCCCCTGGGCAGGGAACAGCCCCAGCATTTT; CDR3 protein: CASSLGPLGREQPQHF
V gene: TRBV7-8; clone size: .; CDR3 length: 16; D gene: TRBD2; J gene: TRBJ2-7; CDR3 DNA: TGTGCCAGCAGCCCGCGGCTAGCGGGGACATCCTACGAGCAGTACTTC; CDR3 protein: CASSPRLAGTSYEQYF
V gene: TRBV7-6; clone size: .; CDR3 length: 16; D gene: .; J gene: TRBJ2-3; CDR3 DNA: TGTGCCAGCAGCCTTAGCCAGGCAGGGGCCTTGGATACGCAGTATTTT; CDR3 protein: CASSLSQAGALDTQYF
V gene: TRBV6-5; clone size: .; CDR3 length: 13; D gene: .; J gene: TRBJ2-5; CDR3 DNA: TGTGCCAGCGCCACAGGGGAGGTGAAGACCCAGTACTTC; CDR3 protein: CASATGEVKTQYF
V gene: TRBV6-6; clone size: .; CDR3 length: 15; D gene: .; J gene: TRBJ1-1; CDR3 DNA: TGTGCCAGCAGTTACTCCCAGATTATGAACACTGAAGCTTTCTTT; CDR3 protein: CASSYSQIMNTEAFF
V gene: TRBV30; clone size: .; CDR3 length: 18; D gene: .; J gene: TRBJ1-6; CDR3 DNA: TGTGCCTGGAGTCAGGCAGGAGACTACAGCTCCTATAATTCACCCCTCCACTTT; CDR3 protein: CAWSQAGDYSSYNSPLHF
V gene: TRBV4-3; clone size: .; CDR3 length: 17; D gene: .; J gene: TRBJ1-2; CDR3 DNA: TGCGCCAGCAGCCAAGATCGGGCCGGCGGGAGTAACTATGGCTACACCTTC; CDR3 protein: CASSQDRAGGSNYGYTF
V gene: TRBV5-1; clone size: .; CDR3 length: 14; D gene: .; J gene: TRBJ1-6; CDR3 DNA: TGCGCCAGCAGCTTGGACCCGGGAAGCTCACCCCTCCACTTT; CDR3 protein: CASSLDPGSSPLHF
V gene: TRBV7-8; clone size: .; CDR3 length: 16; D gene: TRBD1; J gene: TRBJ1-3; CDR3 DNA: TGTGCCAGCAGCGACCCAACAGGGGTCCCCGGAAACACCATATATTTT; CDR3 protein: CASSDPTGVPGNTIYF
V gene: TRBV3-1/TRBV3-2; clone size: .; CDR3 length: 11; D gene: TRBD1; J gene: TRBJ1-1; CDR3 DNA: TGTGCCAGCGAACAGACAGGGGAAGCTTTCTTT; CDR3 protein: CASEQTGEAFF
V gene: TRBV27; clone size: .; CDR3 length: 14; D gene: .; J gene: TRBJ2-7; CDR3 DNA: TGTGCCAGCAGTTTTTCCGACACCTACTACGAGCAGTACTTC; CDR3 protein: CASSFSDTYYEQYF
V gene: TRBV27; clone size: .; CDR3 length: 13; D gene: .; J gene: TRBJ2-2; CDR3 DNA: TGTGCCACCCGGGACTGGGACACCGGGGAGCTGTTTTTT; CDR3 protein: CATRDWDTGELFF
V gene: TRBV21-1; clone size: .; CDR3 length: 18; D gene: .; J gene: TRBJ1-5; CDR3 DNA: TGTGCCAGCAGCAAACCCGAGACAGGGGGGTGGAGCAATCAGCCCCAGCATTTT; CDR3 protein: CASSKPETGGWSNQPQHF
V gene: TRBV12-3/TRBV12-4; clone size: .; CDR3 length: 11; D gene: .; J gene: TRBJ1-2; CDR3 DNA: TGTGCCAGCAGTTTAAAGAATCGGTACACCTTC; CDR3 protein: CASSLKNRYTF
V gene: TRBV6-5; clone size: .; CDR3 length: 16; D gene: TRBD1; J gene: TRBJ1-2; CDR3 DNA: TGTGCCAGCAGTTACGAAGGGACAGGGCAAGGCTATGGCTACACCTTC; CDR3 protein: CASSYEGTGQGYGYTF
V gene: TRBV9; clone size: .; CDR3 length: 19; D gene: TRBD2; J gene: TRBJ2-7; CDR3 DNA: TGTGCCAGCAGCGTAGGAGGCGGGGGGGCTAGAACTAGCTCCTACGAGCAGTACTTC; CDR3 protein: CASSVGGGGARTSSYEQYF
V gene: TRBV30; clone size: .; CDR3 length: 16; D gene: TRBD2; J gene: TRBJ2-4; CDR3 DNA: TGTGCCTGGAGTGTACGCGGGGGAATAGCCAAAAACATTCAGTACTTC; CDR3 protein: CAWSVRGGIAKNIQYF
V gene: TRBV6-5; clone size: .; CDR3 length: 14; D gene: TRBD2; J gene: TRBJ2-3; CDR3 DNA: TGTGCCAGCAGGGGCCACCGAGCGGGGAGTTCGCAGTATTTT; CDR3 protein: CASRGHRAGSSQYF
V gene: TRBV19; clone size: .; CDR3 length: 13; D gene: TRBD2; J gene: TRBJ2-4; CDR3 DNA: TGTGCCAGTAGTACGCCGGGGGGAGACATTCAGTACTTC; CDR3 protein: CASSTPGGDIQYF
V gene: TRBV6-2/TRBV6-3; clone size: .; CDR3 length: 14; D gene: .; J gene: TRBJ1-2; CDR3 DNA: TGTGCCAGCAGTTACGGAACGGAACTATATGGCTACACCTTC; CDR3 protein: CASSYGTELYGYTF
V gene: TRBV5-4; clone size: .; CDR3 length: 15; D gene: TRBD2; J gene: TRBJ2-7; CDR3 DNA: TGTGCCAGCAGCTTGGGCGGGGGGCCCCCCTACGAGCAGTACTTC; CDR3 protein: CASSLGGGPPYEQYF
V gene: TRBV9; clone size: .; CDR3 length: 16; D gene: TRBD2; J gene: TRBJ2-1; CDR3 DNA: TGTGCCAGCAGCGTAGGGACTAGCGGGGAGAAGGGTGAGCAGTTCTTC; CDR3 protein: CASSVGTSGEKGEQFF
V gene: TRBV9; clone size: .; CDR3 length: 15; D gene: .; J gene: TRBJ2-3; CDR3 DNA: TGTGCCAGCAGCGTAGGGGCGCGCCGGGATGATACGCAGTATTTT; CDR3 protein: CASSVGARRDDTQYF
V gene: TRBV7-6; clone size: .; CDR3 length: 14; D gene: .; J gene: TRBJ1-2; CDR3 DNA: TGTGCCAGCAGCCCCAGGGGTGCAGCCTATGGCTACACCTTC; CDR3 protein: CASSPRGAAYGYTF
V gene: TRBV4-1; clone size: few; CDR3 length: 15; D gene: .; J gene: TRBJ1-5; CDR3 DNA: TGCGCCAGCAGCCAAGAGGGGCCCTTTAATCAGCCCCAGCATTTT; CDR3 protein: CASSQEGPFNQPQHF
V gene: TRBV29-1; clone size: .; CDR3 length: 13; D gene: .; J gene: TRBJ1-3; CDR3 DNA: TGCAGCGTTGAGGACGAGGGAGTGGACACCATATATTTT; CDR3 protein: CSVEDEGVDTIYF
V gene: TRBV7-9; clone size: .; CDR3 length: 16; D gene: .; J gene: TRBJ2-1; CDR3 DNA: TGTGCCAGCAGCCCTGGACAGACTAAGGCCTACAATGAGCAGTTCTTC; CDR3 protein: CASSPGQTKAYNEQFF
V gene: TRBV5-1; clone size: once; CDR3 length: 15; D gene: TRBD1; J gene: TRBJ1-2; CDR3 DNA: TGCGCCAGCAGCTTTACAGGGGGACAGGACTATGGCTACACCTTC; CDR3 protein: CASSFTGGQDYGYTF
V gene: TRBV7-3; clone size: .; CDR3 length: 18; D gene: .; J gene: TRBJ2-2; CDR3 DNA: TGTGCCAGCAGCTTAACTGGGCTAGCCCGGGCCCCCACCGGGGAGCTGTTTTTT; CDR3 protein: CASSLTGLARAPTGELFF